The T cell receptor (beta chain) under discussion was sequenced for a study of blood T cell repertoires in COVID-19 (dated by TCRdb to about 2020). In terms of the full investigation: Samples from collaborators originated in the United States, Italy and Spain and spanned both the acute and convalescent phases of COVID-19. The samples were drawn from the first 160 participants of the ongoing ImmuneRACE study and from 1,254 subjects provided by 6 global collaborators. Deeply sampled blood TCRbeta repertoires from subjects exposed to, actively infected with, or recovered from COVID-19 were included in the dataset. A freely available public database, intended as a resource for researchers studying the immune response to SARS-CoV-2, is where the repertoires were released. Where available, HLA class I and class II types were taken from metadata supplied by the sample provider and were not determined by assay-based typing. The material from the prospective study consisted of cDNA or gDNA derived from T cells, B-cell-depleted T cells, or PBMCs. Sample metadata almost always included a de-identified subject ID, COVID-19 status, age in years and sex. Study-wide conclusions, independent of this receptor: The amount of clinical and demographic metadata varied by source and participant and was provided uncurated.

Remarks on this clone: No cognate antigen has been identified for it. There are no base qualities to consult, and no much larger clone falls within one base.

The immunoSEQ Assay, a bias-controlled multiplex PCR, was used to amplify TCRbeta CDR3 regions from genomic DNA. Regarding the original processing steps: The number of nucleated cells in each sample was estimated by amplification of reference gene primers within the assay. To quantify the absolute abundance of each unique TCRbeta CDR3 rearrangement, sequence reads were collapsed and filtered. Productive Simpson clonality was computed per sample as the square root of Simpson's diversity index over productive rearrangements. The table was pulled from immuneACCESS by TCRdb, which kept in-frame rearrangements only. Such tables lose some clones; where checked, under half of the loss comes from unresolved V genes, and the rest has no known cause. V, J and clone size reflect that table, while D and trimming were determined from the DNA. Counted in this sample were 15,000 to 20,000 clones; more than 75% of them appeared once. Around 4.7% of the sample is held by the ten biggest clonotypes.

Whole blood was collected in K2EDTA tubes by collaborating institutions according to the institutions' own protocols. For TCRbeta analysis, collaborators shipped samples as frozen whole blood, isolated PBMCs, or DNA extracted from either of those sample types. V is pared back by 6 bases and J by 4 bases, with 10 bases lying between the germline termini. The germline V gene provides CDR1 SNHLY and CDR2 FYNNEI. Spanning cysteine to phenylalanine, the CDR3 consists of 13 amino acids. Only the CDR3 DNA stays, 39 bases, in frame from base 1. Sequencing used peripheral blood. This TCR was recovered from a man in his sixties with active COVID-19. Here the chain combines TRBV2 and TRBJ1-3; too little of a D gene remains to name it. The CDR3 sequence is CASSGGLGNTIYF. The bases read TGTGCCAGCAGCGGCGGCCTCGGAAACACCATATATTTT.